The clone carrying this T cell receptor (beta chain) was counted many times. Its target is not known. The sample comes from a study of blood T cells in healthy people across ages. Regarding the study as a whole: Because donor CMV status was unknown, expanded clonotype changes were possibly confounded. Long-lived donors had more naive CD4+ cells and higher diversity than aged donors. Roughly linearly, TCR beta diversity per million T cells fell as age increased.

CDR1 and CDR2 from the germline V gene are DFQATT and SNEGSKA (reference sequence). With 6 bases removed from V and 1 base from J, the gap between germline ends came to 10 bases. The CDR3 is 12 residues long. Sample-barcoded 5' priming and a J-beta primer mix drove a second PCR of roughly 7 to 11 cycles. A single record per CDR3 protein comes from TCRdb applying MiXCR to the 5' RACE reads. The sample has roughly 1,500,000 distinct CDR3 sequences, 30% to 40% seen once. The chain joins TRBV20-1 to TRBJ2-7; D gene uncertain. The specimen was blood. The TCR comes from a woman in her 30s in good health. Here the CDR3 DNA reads TGCAGTGCGGATCAAGGGTCCTACGAGCAGTACTTC. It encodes CSADQGSYEQYF.